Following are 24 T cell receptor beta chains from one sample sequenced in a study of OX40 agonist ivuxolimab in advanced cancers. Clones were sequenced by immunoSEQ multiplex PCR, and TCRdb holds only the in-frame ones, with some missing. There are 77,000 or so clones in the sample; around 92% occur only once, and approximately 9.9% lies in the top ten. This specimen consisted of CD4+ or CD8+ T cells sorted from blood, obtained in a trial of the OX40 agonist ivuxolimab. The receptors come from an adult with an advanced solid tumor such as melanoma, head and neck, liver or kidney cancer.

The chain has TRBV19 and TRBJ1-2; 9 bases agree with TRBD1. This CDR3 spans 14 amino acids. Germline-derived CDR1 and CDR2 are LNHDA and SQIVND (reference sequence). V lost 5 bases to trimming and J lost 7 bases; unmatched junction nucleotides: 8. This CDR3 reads CASSFRDRVGGYTF. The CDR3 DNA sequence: TGTGCCAGTAGTTTCCGGGACAGGGTTGGTGGCTACACCTTC.

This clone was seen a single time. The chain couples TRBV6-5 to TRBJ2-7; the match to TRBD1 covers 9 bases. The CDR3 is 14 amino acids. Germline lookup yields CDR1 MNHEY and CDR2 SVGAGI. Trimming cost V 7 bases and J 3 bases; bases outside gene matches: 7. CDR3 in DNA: TGTGCCAGCATCCCCTACAGGGGGCACTACGAGCAGTACTTC. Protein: CASIPYRGHYEQYF.

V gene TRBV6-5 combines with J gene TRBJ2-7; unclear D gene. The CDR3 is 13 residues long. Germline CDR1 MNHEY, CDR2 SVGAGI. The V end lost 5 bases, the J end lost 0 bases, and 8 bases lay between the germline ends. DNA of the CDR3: TGTGCCAGCAGTCTGCACGACTCCTACGAGCAGTACTTC. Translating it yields CASSLHDSYEQYF.

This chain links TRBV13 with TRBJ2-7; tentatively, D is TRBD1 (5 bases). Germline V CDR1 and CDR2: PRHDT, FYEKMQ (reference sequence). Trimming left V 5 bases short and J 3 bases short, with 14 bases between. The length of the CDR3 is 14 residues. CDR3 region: CASSPRQPHYEQYF. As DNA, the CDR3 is TGTGCCAGCAGCCCCCGACAGCCCCACTACGAGCAGTACTTC.

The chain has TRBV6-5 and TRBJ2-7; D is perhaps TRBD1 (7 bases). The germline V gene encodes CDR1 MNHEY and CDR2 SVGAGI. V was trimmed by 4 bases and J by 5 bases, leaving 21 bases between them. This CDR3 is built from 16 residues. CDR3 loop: CASSSRGAGWFHEQYF. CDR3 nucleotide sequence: TGTGCCAGCAGTTCCAGGGGGGCAGGGTGGTTCCACGAGCAGTACTTC.

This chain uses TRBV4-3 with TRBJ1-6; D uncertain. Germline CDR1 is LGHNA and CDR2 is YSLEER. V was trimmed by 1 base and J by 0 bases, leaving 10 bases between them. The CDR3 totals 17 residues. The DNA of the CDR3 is TGCGCCAGCAGCCAAGCGCTGAGCTACTCCTATAATTCACCCCTCCACTTT. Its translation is CASSQALSYSYNSPLHF.

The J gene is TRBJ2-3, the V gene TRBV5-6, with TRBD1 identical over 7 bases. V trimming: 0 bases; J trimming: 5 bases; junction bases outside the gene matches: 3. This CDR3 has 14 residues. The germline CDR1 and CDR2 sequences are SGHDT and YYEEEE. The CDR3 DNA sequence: TGTGCCAGCAGCTTGGTGCAGGGGGTAGATACGCAGTATTTT. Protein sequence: CASSLVQGVDTQYF.

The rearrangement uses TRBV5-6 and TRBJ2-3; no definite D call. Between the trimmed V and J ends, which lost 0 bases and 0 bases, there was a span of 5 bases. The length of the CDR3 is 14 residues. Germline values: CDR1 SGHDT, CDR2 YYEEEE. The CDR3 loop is CASSLVGSTDTQYF. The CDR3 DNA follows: TGTGCCAGCAGCTTGGTTGGAAGCACAGATACGCAGTATTTT.

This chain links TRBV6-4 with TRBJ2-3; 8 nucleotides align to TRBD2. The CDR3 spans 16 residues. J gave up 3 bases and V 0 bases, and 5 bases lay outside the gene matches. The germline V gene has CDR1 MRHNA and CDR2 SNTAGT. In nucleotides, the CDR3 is TGTGCCAGCAGTGACTCCCCCGGGGGGGCTACAGATACGCAGTATTTT. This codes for CASSDSPGGATDTQYF.

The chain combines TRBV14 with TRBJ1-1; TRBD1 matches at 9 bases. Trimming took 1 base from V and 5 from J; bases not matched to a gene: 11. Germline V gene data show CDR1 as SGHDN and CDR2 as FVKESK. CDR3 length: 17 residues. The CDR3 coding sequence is TGTGCCAGCAGCCAAGGCCTGTGGACAGGGGTAAGGACTGAAGCTTTCTTT. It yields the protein CASSQGLWTGVRTEAFF.

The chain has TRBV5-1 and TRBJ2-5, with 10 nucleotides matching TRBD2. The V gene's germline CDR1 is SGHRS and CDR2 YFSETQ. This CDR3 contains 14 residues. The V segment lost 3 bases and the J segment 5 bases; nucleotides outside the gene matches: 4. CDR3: CASSWTSGDETQYF. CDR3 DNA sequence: TGCGCCAGCAGCTGGACTAGCGGAGACGAGACCCAGTACTTC.

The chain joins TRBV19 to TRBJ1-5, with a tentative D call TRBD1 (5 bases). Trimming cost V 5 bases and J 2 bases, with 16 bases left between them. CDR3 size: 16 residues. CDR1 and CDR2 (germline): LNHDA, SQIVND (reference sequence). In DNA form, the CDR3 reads TGTGCCAGTAGTCCCACCCCGGGGGTCGGCAATCAGCCCCAGCATTTT. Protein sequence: CASSPTPGVGNQPQHF.

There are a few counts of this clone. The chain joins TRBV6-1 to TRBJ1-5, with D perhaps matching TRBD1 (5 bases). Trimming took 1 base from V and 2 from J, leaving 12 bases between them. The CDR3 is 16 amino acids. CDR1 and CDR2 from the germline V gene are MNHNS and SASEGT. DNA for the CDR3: TGTGCCAGCAGTGAAGAGGAGGGCAGGGGCAATCAGCCCCAGCATTTT. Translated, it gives CASSEEEGRGNQPQHF.

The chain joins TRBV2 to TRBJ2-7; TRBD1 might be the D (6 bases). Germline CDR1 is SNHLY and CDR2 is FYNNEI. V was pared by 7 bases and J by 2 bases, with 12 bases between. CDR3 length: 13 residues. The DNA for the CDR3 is TGTGCCAGCACCGGGACACAGACCTACGAGCAGTACTTC. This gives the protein CASTGTQTYEQYF.

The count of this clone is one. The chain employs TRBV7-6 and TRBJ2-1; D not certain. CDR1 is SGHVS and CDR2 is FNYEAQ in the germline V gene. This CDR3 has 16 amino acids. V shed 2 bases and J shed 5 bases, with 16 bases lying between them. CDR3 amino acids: CASSLSSGYPNNEQFF. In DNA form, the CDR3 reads TGTGCCAGCAGCTTAAGCTCCGGGTATCCGAACAATGAGCAGTTCTTC.

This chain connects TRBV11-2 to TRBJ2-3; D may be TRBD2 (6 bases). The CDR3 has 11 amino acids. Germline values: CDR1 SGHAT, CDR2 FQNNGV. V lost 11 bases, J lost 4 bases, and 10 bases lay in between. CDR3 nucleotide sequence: TGTGCCTCGACTAGTTCAGATACGCAGTATTTT. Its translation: CASTSSDTQYF.

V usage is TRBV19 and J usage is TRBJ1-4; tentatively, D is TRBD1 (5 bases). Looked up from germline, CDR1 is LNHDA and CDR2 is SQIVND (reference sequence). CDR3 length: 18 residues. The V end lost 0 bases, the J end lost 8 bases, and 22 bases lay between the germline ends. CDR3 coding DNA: TGTGCCAGTAGTATAGATCAATTAGGCCCTCTCCGGGGGGAAAAACTGTTTTTT. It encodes CASSIDQLGPLRGEKLFF. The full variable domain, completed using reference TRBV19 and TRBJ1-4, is DGGITQSPKYLFRKEGQNVTLSCEQNLNHDAMYWYRQDPGQGLRLIYYSQIVNDFQKGDIAEGYSVSREKKESFPLTVTSAQKNPTAFYLCASSIDQLGPLRGEKLFFGSGTQLSVL.

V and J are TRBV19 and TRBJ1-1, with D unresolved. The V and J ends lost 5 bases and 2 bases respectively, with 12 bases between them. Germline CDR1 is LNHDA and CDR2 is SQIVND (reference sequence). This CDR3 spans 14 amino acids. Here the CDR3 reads CASSPKIGNTEAFF. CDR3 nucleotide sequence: TGTGCCAGTAGTCCCAAGATAGGCAACACTGAAGCTTTCTTT. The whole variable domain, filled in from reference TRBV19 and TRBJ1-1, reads DGGITQSPKYLFRKEGQNVTLSCEQNLNHDAMYWYRQDPGQGLRLIYYSQIVNDFQKGDIAEGYSVSREKKESFPLTVTSAQKNPTAFYLCASSPKIGNTEAFFGQGTRLTVV.

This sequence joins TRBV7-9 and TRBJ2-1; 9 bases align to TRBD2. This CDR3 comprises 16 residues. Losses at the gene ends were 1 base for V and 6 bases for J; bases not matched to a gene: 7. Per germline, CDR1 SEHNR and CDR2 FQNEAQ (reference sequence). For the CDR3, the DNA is TGTGCCAGCAGCTTAGTAGCGGGGGAGGGGTCCAATGAGCAGTTCTTC. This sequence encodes CASSLVAGEGSNEQFF.

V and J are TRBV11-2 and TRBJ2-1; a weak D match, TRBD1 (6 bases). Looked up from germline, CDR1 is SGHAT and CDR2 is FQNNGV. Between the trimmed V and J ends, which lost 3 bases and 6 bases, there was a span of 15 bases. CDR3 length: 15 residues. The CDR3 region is CASSFPLDRRNEQFF. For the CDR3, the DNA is TGTGCCAGCAGCTTTCCCCTTGACAGGCGCAATGAGCAGTTCTTC.

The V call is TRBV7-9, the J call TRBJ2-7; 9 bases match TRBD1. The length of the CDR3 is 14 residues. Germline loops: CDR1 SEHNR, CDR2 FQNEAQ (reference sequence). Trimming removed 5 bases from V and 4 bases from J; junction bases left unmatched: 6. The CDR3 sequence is CASSGRDRAYEQYF. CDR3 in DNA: TGTGCCAGCAGCGGCCGGGACAGGGCTTACGAGCAGTACTTC.

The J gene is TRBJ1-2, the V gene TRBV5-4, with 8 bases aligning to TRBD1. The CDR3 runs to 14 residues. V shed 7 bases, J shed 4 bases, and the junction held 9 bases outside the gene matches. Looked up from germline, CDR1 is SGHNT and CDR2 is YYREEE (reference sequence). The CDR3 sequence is CASQSQGALYGYTF. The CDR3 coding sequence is TGTGCCAGCCAATCCCAGGGGGCTCTCTATGGCTACACCTTC.

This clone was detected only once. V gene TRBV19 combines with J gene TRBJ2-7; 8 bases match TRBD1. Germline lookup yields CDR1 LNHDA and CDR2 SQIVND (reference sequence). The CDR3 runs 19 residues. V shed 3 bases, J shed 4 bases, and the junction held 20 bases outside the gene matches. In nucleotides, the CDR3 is TGTGCCAGTAGTATCGCCAAGGGTCCGCTGGCAGGGGGCGGGTACGAGCAGTACTTC. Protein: CASSIAKGPLAGGGYEQYF.

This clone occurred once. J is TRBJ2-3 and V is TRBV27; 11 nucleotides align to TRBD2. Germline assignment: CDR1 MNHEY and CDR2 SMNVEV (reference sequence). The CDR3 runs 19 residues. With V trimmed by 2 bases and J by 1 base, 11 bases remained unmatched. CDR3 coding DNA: TGTGCCAGCAGTTTACCTAGCGGGGGGCCCGAACTCGGCACAGATACGCAGTATTTT. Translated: CASSLPSGGPELGTDTQYF.